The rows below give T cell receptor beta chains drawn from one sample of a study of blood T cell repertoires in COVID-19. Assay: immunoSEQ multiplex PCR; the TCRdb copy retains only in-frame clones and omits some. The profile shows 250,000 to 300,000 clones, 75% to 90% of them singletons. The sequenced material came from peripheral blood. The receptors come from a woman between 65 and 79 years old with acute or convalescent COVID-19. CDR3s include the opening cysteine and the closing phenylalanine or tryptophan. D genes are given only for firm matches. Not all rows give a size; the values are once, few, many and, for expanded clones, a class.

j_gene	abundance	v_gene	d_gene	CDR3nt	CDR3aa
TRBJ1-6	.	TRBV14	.	TGTGCCAGCAGCCAAGGGGACTATTATTCACCCCTCCACTTT	CASSQGDYYSPLHF
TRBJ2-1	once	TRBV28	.	TGTGCCAGCAGTTCTTCCGGGCAGGGTGTTGACAATGAGCAGTTCTTC	CASSSSGQGVDNEQFF
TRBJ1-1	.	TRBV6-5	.	TGTGCCAGCAGTTTCTTTGGTCGAGGATGGGACACTGAAGCTTTCTTT	CASSFFGRGWDTEAFF
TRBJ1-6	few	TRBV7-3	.	TGTGCCAGCAGCTTAGACTCCAGTTCACCCCTCCACTTT	CASSLDSSSPLHF
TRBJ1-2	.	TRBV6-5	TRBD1	TGTGCCAGCAGTTACGGGACAGCCTCAGAGAACTATGGCTACACCTTC	CASSYGTASENYGYTF
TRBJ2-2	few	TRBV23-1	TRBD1	TGCGCCAGCAGTCAAAGGGGGAGGAGACAGGGGGCTAACGGGGAGCTGTTTTTT	CASSQRGRRQGANGELFF
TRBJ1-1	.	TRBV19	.	TGTGCCAGTAGTATAGATACCCAGGGTCGAGCAGGGACTGAAGCTTTCTTT	CASSIDTQGRAGTEAFF
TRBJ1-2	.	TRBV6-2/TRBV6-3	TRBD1	TGTGCCAGCAGTTACTCGAGACAGGGAGACTATGGCTACACCTTC	CASSYSRQGDYGYTF
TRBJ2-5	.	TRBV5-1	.	TGCGCCAGCAGCTTGGGGCAGGCGTACCAAGAGACCCAGTACTTC	CASSLGQAYQETQYF
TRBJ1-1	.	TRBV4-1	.	TGCGCCAGCAGCCAAGGTGGGGAACCAGGGGACGGGGATTTCTTT	CASSQGGEPGDGDFF
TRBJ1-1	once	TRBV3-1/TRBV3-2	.	TGTGCCAGCAGCCAAGTTGCAGGGGAGACTGAAGCTTTCTTT	CASSQVAGETEAFF
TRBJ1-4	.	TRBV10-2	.	TGCGCCAGCAGTGCGGCAGGGGCTGATGAAAAACTGTTTTTT	CASSAAGADEKLFF
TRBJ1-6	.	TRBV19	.	TGTGCCAGTAGTGACACCTATAATTCACCCCTCCACTTT	CASSDTYNSPLHF
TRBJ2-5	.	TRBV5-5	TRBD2	TGTGCCAGCAGCTGGGGACTAGCGGGGGCGAAAGGGACCCAGTACTTC	CASSWGLAGAKGTQYF
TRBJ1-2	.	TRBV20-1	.	TGCAGTGCTAGTGGTCGGGGTCTCAGCTATGGCTACACCTTC	CSASGRGLSYGYTF
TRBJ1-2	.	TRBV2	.	TGTGCCAGCAGTGACCTGGGGGCGGTGAATGGCTACACCTTC	CASSDLGAVNGYTF
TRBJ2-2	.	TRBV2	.	TGTGCCAGTCGGAGGGGGCTCTTGTACGCCGGGGAGCTGTTTTTT	CASRRGLLYAGELFF
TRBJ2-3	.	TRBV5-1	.	TGCGCCAGCAGCTTGGGGGCGGGGCTCCTTAACGAAGATACGCAGTATTTT	CASSLGAGLLNEDTQYF
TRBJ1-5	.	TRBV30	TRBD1	TGTGCCTGGGGGACAGGGCGCGGTCAGCCCCAGCATTTT	CAWGTGRGQPQHF
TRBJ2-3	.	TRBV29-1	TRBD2	TGCAGCGTTGAAACTAGCGGGGCAGTGTCAGATACGCAGTATTTT	CSVETSGAVSDTQYF
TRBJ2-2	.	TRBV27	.	TGTGCCAGCAGTGAGTGGCGAGGCCGGCTGTTTTTT	CASSEWRGRLFF
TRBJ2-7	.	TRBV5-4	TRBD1	TGTGCCAGCAGCTCAACGACCGGGACAGGGGGCAACGAGCAGTACTTC	CASSSTTGTGGNEQYF
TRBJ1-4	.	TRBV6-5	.	TGTGCCAGCGCCCAAGGGGGTCTGGAGGAAAAACTGTTTTTT	CASAQGGLEEKLFF
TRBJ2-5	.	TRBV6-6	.	TGTGCCAGCAGTTACTCACCAGGGGTAGGGGAAGAGACCCAGTACTTC	CASSYSPGVGEETQYF
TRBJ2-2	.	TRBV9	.	TGTGCCAGCAGCGTTGACCAGGGAGGCGAGCTGTTTTTT	CASSVDQGGELFF